What follows are 28 T cell receptor beta chains derived from one specimen sequenced in a study of T cells in Graves' hyperthyroidism and ophthalmopathy. Using RNA transcripts as the source, TCR beta CDR3 regions were amplified. A set of HTBI primers served as the primers for a first-round RT-PCR of the TCR CDR3. MiXCR, applied by TCRdb to the multiplex PCR reads, yields one record per CDR3 protein. The sample yields under 500,000 distinct CDR3 sequences, more than 13% seen once. Sequencing was done on a sample of blood. These receptor sequences come from a man in his fifties or sixties with Graves' ophthalmopathy.

The gene calls are TRBV18 and TRBJ2-7; unclear D gene. Trimming left V 2 bases short and J 2 bases short, with 7 bases between. From germline, CDR1 is KGHSH and CDR2 LQKENI. The CDR3 is made up of 13 amino acids. CDR3 nucleotides: TGTGCCAGCTCACCATTCGGAGCCTACGAGCAGTACTTC. It translates to CASSPFGAYEQYF.

This clonotype was seen ten or more times. The chain recombines TRBV9 with TRBJ1-1, with no clear D. V was clipped by 3 bases and J by 4 bases, with 22 bases between them. The CDR3 extends over 17 amino acids. In germline, CDR1 is SGDLS, CDR2 YYNGEE. CDR3 in DNA: TGTGCCAGCAGCGGCAACCGGGAGAAACAAGGTGCCACTGAAGCTTTCTTT. Translated, it gives CASSGNREKQGATEAFF.

The J gene is TRBJ2-7, the V gene TRBV2, with 12 nucleotides matching TRBD2. There are 15 residues in the CDR3. Germline assignment: CDR1 SNHLY and CDR2 FYNNEI. V trimming: 6 bases; J trimming: 5 bases; junction bases outside the gene matches: 8. The CDR3 loop is CASSRLAGDSDEQYF. The CDR3 region has the DNA TGTGCCAGCAGCCGACTAGCGGGAGATTCGGACGAGCAGTACTTC.

This clonotype was recorded at least ten times. The V gene is TRBV5-4, the J gene TRBJ2-3, with 14 bases matching TRBD2. The J segment lost 4 bases and the V segment lost 4 bases, leaving 8 bases of the junction unmatched. This CDR3 has 17 amino acids. CDR1 is SGHNT, CDR2 YYREEE, per germline (reference sequence). The CDR3 region has the DNA TGTGCCAGCAGCCCCGAGACTAGCGGGGGGGTAGCAGATACGCAGTATTTT. Amino acid sequence: CASSPETSGGVADTQYF.

This clonotype occurred many times. V is TRBV12-3 or TRBV12-4 and J is TRBJ2-3, with 9 bases lining up with TRBD2. Unmatched junction bases numbered 7, after V lost 2 bases and J lost 1 base. The CDR3 consists of 17 residues. The CDR3 sequence is CASSLTARLAGTDTQYF. CDR3 sequence (DNA): TGTGCCAGCAGTTTAACCGCCCGACTAGCGGGCACAGATACGCAGTATTTT.

V gene TRBV7-2 combines with J gene TRBJ2-7; 8 nucleotides agree with TRBD2. This CDR3 contains 15 residues. The germline V gene encodes CDR1 SGHTA and CDR2 FQGNSA. After removal of 5 bases from V and 9 bases from J, the junction contained 15 bases not matched to a gene. This CDR3 reads CASSPQSGTRGWQYF. CDR3 bases: TGTGCCAGCAGCCCACAATCCGGGACTAGAGGTTGGCAGTACTTC.

This clonotype was observed at least ten times. The V gene is TRBV27, the J gene TRBJ1-1; 7 bases agree with TRBD1. The CDR3 runs to 13 residues. J gave up 10 bases and V 5 bases, and 10 bases lay outside the gene matches. The V gene's germline CDR1 is MNHEY and CDR2 SMNVEV (reference sequence). CDR3 amino acids: CASSQRDRAGAFF. CDR3 bases: TGTGCCAGCAGTCAACGCGACAGGGCCGGAGCTTTCTTT.

This clonotype showed up just a few times. The chain carries TRBV19 and TRBJ2-2; D gene unclear. CDR1 and CDR2 (germline): LNHDA, SQIVND (reference sequence). The CDR3 length is 14 residues. Trimming removed 5 bases from V and 6 bases from J, with 13 bases in between. The CDR3 is CASSDRPRSGELFF. In DNA, the CDR3 is TGTGCCAGTAGTGATAGACCAAGATCCGGGGAGCTGTTTTTT.

This clonotype was observed at least ten times. The V and J genes are TRBV28 and TRBJ2-1; 10 bases are a match to TRBD1. The ends lost 6 bases at V and 7 bases at J; junction bases unmatched: 9. Germline V CDR1 and CDR2: MDHEN, SYDVKM. CDR3 size: 15 residues. In nucleotides, the CDR3 is TGTGCCAGCAGCCTGGGGACAGGGGTAGAAAATGAGCAGTTCTTC. The encoded protein is CASSLGTGVENEQFF.

A word on this clonotype: Relative to the germline gene, one junction end is altered; a read error may explain this. The V gene is TRBV20-1, the J gene TRBJ1-1; D possibly corresponds to TRBD1 (5 bases). Per the germline V gene, CDR1 is DFQATT and CDR2 is SNEGSKA (reference sequence). The CDR3 loop spans 14 amino acids. The CDR3 protein is CSASAPQGNTEASF. The CDR3 coding sequence is TGCAGTGCTAGCGCACCCCAGGGCAACACTGAAGCTTCCTTT.

On this clonotype itself: At one boundary the junction diverges from the germline segment, which might be a read error. J is TRBJ2-5 and V is TRBV18; D possibly corresponds to TRBD1 (6 bases). The germline V gene has CDR1 KGHSH and CDR2 LQKENI. This CDR3 has 14 amino acids. The CDR3 region is CANSPIARGETQYF. CDR3 DNA sequence: TGTGCCAACTCACCCATAGCCAGGGGAGAGACCCAGTACTTC.

This clonotype came up many times. The J gene is TRBJ2-1, the V gene TRBV20-1; 9 nucleotides align to TRBD1. V lost 6 bases to trimming and J lost 5 bases; unmatched junction nucleotides: 14. Germline-derived CDR1 and CDR2 are DFQATT and SNEGSKA (reference sequence). The CDR3 has 16 amino acids. The CDR3 loop is CSAQGPTGGLHNEQFF. The CDR3 nucleotides are TGCAGTGCCCAAGGCCCTACAGGGGGCCTTCACAATGAGCAGTTCTTC.

The V gene is TRBV9, the J gene TRBJ1-1, with D hard to call. The V end was cut by 0 bases, the J end by 5 bases, with 8 bases between. From germline, CDR1 is SGDLS and CDR2 YYNGEE. There are 13 residues in the CDR3. The DNA for the CDR3 is TGTGCCAGCAGCGTAGAGTGGGGTACTGAAGCTTTCTTT. It encodes CASSVEWGTEAFF.

This clonotype appeared many times. The J gene is TRBJ2-3, the V gene TRBV27, with D maybe TRBD1 (5 bases). CDR3 length equals 17 residues. Deletions cut 2 bases from V and 2 bases from J, with 17 bases between. CDR1 and CDR2 from the germline V gene are MNHEY and SMNVEV (reference sequence). The CDR3 reads CASSLITRVGNTDTQYF. The DNA for the CDR3 is TGTGCCAGCAGTTTAATAACCAGGGTTGGAAACACAGATACGCAGTATTTT.

V and J are TRBV10-3 and TRBJ1-3, with D unresolved. Germline V gene sequence: CDR1 ENHRY, CDR2 SYGVKD. V lost 4 bases and J 0 bases, leaving 4 bases between the germline ends. This CDR3 is built from 13 residues. In DNA form, the CDR3 reads TGTGCCATCAGTGGGAGCTCTGGAAACACCATATATTTT. Its protein is CAISGSSGNTIYF.

The chain has TRBV19 and TRBJ2-3; 7 nucleotides agree with TRBD2. The CDR3 spans 15 residues. The V and J ends lost 3 bases and 1 base, in that order; junction bases with no gene match: 4. In germline, CDR1 is LNHDA, CDR2 SQIVND (reference sequence). In nucleotides, the CDR3 is TGTGCCAGTAGTATTGAGCGGGGTCGCACAGATACGCAGTATTTT. It is translated as CASSIERGRTDTQYF.

The chain links TRBV13 to TRBJ2-7; TRBD1 matches at 7 bases. CDR3 length: 16 residues. CDR1 is PRHDT and CDR2 is FYEKMQ in the germline V gene (reference sequence). The J segment lost 6 bases and the V segment lost 5 bases, leaving 16 bases of the junction unmatched. CDR3 in DNA: TGTGCCAGCAGCGAGAACAGGGGACGACATCAGAGCGAGCAGTACTTC. This translates into CASSENRGRHQSEQYF.

The sample holds many counts of this clonotype. The V and J genes are TRBV19 and TRBJ1-1; tentative D call: TRBD1 (6 bases). Trimming shortened V by 7 bases and J by 5 bases, and 14 bases separated the two germline ends. Germline V gene data show CDR1 as LNHDA and CDR2 as SQIVND (reference sequence). The CDR3 is 13 residues long. This CDR3 reads CASIKQGLTEAFF. The CDR3 coding sequence is TGTGCCAGTATCAAACAGGGCCTGACTGAAGCTTTCTTT.

There are many counts of this clonotype. The CDR3, as DNA: TGTGCCAGCAGGGACAGATTGAACACTGAAGCTTTCTTT. Encoded protein: CASRDRLNTEAFF. The V gene is TRBV19, the J gene TRBJ1-1, with TRBD1 identical over 7 bases. CDR3 length: 13 amino acids. Losses at the gene ends were 9 bases for V and 0 bases for J; bases not matched to a gene: 4. Per germline, CDR1 LNHDA and CDR2 SQIVND (reference sequence).

The chain carries TRBV29-1 and TRBJ1-4, with 7 bases lining up with TRBD1. Germline V gene lookup returns CDR1 SQVTM and CDR2 ANQGSEA. This CDR3 spans 13 amino acids. The J segment lost 5 bases and the V segment lost 4 bases, leaving 4 bases of the junction unmatched. DNA of the CDR3: TGCAGCGTTGCCAGGGACAGAAATGAAAAACTGTTTTTT. Translating it yields CSVARDRNEKLFF.

This clonotype was picked up many times. The chain is built from TRBV11-2 and TRBJ1-4; D is unresolved. Trimming took off 1 base at V and 8 bases at J, with 14 bases between the two ends. The germline CDR1 and CDR2 sequences are SGHAT and FQNNGV. This CDR3 region has 15 residues. CDR3 sequence (DNA): TGTGCCAGCAGCTTAGTTCCAGCACGTGGGGAAAAACTGTTTTTT. Encoded protein: CASSLVPARGEKLFF.

This clonotype was seen only a few times. J is TRBJ1-1 and V is TRBV7-3; D is perhaps TRBD1 (5 bases). The germline CDR1 and CDR2 sequences are SGHTA and FQGTGA. This CDR3 has 18 residues. Trimming shortened V by 1 base and J by 3 bases, and 21 bases separated the two germline ends. CDR3 nucleotides: TGTGCCAGCAGCTTAAAAAAGGGGCAGTCAAGCCTGGACACTGAAGCTTTCTTT. Translating gives CASSLKKGQSSLDTEAFF.

This clonotype was recorded many times. This chain connects TRBV11-2 to TRBJ2-4; tentatively, D is TRBD2 (5 bases). Trimming pared 5 bases from V and 6 bases from J, leaving 17 bases between. This CDR3 has 15 amino acids. Germline V gene lookup returns CDR1 SGHAT and CDR2 FQNNGV. The CDR3 nucleotides read TGTGCCAGCAGCCCCGACCCGGGGATGGGAAACATTCAGTACTTC. This gives the protein CASSPDPGMGNIQYF.

Of note for this clonotype: A much more abundant neighbour one base away suggests this may be a read error. Because the CDR3's place on the DNA is in doubt, the DNA is left out and the CDR3 is given as listed by TCRdb. The chain carries TRBV27 and TRBJ1-1; TRBD1 reflects the table's D call only, with no check against the DNA. Inclusive of both ends, the CDR3 amounts to 17 amino acids. CDR1 and CDR2 from the germline V gene are MNHEY and SMNVEV (reference sequence). CDR3 region: CASSFAPGTGMGTEALF.

Ten or more counts support this clonotype. This sequence joins TRBV20-1 and TRBJ1-1; D is uncertain. Germline V gene data show CDR1 as DFQATT and CDR2 as SNEGSKA (reference sequence). CDR3 length: 14 residues. Trimming cost V 0 bases and J 2 bases, with 10 bases left between them. CDR3 residues: CSARDPRVNTEAFF. DNA of the CDR3: TGCAGTGCTAGAGATCCGCGGGTAAACACTGAAGCTTTCTTT.

This clonotype was observed at least ten times. The chain combines TRBV9 with TRBJ1-2; 8 nucleotides line up with TRBD1. CDR3 length: 14 residues. V was clipped by 0 bases and J by 4 bases; unmatched bases: 2. From germline, CDR1 is SGDLS and CDR2 YYNGEE. This CDR3 reads CASSVEGTGYGYTF. DNA of the CDR3: TGTGCCAGCAGCGTAGAAGGGACAGGCTATGGCTACACCTTC.

This clonotype has only a few counts. J is TRBJ2-1 and V is TRBV12-3 or TRBV12-4, with TRBD1 matching 7 bases. V gave up 6 bases and J gave up 16 bases; unmatched junction bases: 9. CDR3 length: 11 residues. CDR3 sequence (DNA): TGTGCCAGCAGCCGAGCAGGGGGTGAATTCTTC. This translates into CASSRAGGEFF.

This clonotype was counted ten times or more. The rearrangement links TRBV30 to TRBJ2-7; 7 bases are a match to TRBD2. The CDR3 extends over 12 amino acids. Trimming took 0 bases from V and 11 from J; bases not matched to a gene: 7. Germline CDR1 is GTSNPN and CDR2 is SVGIG (reference sequence). CDR3 amino acids: CAWSVLGREKYF. As DNA, the CDR3 is TGTGCCTGGAGTGTACTGGGGCGGGAGAAGTACTTC.